These T cell receptor beta chains were read from a single sample in a study of CD8+CD57+ T cells in acquired aplastic anemia. A single record per CDR3 protein comes from TCRdb applying MiXCR to the reads. The sample yields 160,000 or so distinct CDR3 sequences, less than 60% seen once. The sequenced material came from sorted CD4+, CD8+, or CD8+CD57+ T cells (not recorded which) from PBMCs. The receptor set was obtained from a human donor with aplastic anemia. Both conserved end residues are part of each CDR3. A D gene is named only where the DNA matches it firmly. Only some rows state a clone size, as once, few, many or a class for expanded clones.

>TRBJ1-3|TRBD1|TRBV20-1|NA|14
TGCAGTGCTCCCGGGACAGGGACTGGAAACACCATATATTTT
CSAPGTGTGNTIYF
>TRBJ2-1|TRBD2|TRBV4-1|NA|16
TGCGCCAGCAGCCACGTAGCGGGGGGGCCCTACAATGAGCAGTTCTTC
CASSHVAGGPYNEQFF
>TRBJ2-1|NA|TRBV20-1|NA|15
TGCAGTGCTTCGGGAGTCCGACCCCCTAGGGATGAGCAGTTCTTC
CSASGVRPPRDEQFF
>TRBJ2-6|NA|TRBV7-9|NA|10
TGTGCCAGCAGCCCTTCCGTCCTGACTTTC
CASSPSVLTF
>TRBJ2-7|NA|TRBV5-1|many|12
TGCGCCAGCAGCTTGGAGGGGCTCGAGCAGTACTTC
CASSLEGLEQYF
>TRBJ2-5|NA|TRBV14|few|14
TGTGCCAGCAGCCTCCGTTCAGGCCAAGAGACCCAGTACTTC
CASSLRSGQETQYF
>TRBJ1-6|NA|TRBV7-8|NA|13
TGTGCCAGCAGCTTAACGCAGGATTCACCCCTCCACTTT
CASSLTQDSPLHF
>TRBJ2-6|NA|TRBV7-3|many|14
TGTGCCAGCAGCACAGGGTCTGGGGCCAACGTCCTGACTTTC
CASSTGSGANVLTF
>TRBJ2-6|NA|TRBV28|few|16
TGTGCCAGCAGACCGTCAAAGGGTGACGGGGCCAACGTCCTGACTTTC
CASRPSKGDGANVLTF
>TRBJ2-3|NA|TRBV30|few|12
TGTGCCTGGAAAACGACCACAGATACGCAGTATTTT
CAWKTTTDTQYF